Given below is one T cell receptor (beta chain) in context. Its antigen is not identified. These data are taken from a study of CD8 T cells in Susac syndrome. Study-wide results and caveats: The relatively small number of individuals in the TCR sequencing and HLA analysis was acknowledged by the study.

The RNA input was about 0.5 to 1 ug, and it was reverse transcribed with random hexamers. By means of immunoSEQ multiplex PCR, TCR beta CDR3 spanning 54 Vbeta and 13 Jbeta underwent amplification. TCRdb independently ran MiXCR on the immunoSEQ multiplex PCR reads; one entry per CDR3 protein. The table shows 200,000 to 250,000 distinct CDR3 sequences, with 92% occurring only once. Looked up from germline, CDR1 is DFQATT and CDR2 is SNEGSKA (reference sequence). This CDR3 region has 15 residues. The V end lost 5 bases, the J end lost 0 bases, and 14 bases lay between the germline ends. The multiple sclerosis controls comprised treatment-naive patients whose relapsing-remitting disease was stable or active. Isolation of CD8+ and CD4+ T cells was performed negatively, whereas enrichment of TEMRA cells was done by FACS.

This receptor was obtained from a human donor with multiple sclerosis. Sequences were obtained from CD8+ T cells from PBMCs. The rearrangement uses TRBV20-1 and TRBJ2-1, with D possibly being TRBD2 (5 bases). CDR3 region: CSAPRGQTSYNEQFF. The CDR3 DNA reads TGCAGTGCTCCCCGAGGGCAGACCTCCTACAATGAGCAGTTCTTC.